The present TCR beta chain was sequenced within a study of blood T cells in healthy people across ages. With regard to this clonotype: The antigen is unknown.

The CDR3 length is 14 residues. Germline CDR1 reads MNHEY; CDR2 reads SMNVEV (reference sequence). The V gene end was trimmed by 5 bases and the J gene end by 1 base; junction bases not matched to a gene: 4. Whole-study results and caveats: Because donor CMV status was unknown, expanded clonotype changes were possibly confounded. Naive CD4+ cell counts and diversity both ran higher in long-lived than in aged donors.

Together with a sample-barcoded 5' primer, a J-beta primer mix was included in a second PCR lasting about 6 to 12 cycles. Carrying 12 random nucleotides, a template-switch adaptor labeled each individual cDNA molecule. TCRdb re-called the 5' RACE reads with MiXCR, one entry per CDR3 protein. Altogether roughly 1,700,000 distinct CDR3 sequences are present, under 30% being singletons, with the ten largest covering more than 6%. The chain uses TRBV27 and TRBJ2-5, with 7 bases aligning to TRBD1. The TCR sequence derives from a woman in her twenties or thirties in good health. The sequenced sample was blood. CDR3 residues: CASSPEGAQETQYF. The CDR3 nucleotides are TGTGCCAGCAGTCCAGAGGGGGCCCAAGAGACCCAGTACTTC.